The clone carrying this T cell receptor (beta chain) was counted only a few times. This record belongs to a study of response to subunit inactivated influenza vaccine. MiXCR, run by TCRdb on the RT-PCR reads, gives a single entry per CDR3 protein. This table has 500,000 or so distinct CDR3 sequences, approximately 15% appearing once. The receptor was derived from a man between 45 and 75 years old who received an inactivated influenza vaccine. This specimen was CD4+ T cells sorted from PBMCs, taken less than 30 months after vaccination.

The CDR3 DNA reads TGTGCCAGCAGTCAGACTAGCGGGAGGGTGAATGAGCAGTTCTTC. Its translation is CASSQTSGRVNEQFF. The chain links TRBV6-2 or TRBV6-3 to TRBJ2-1, with 14 bases fitting TRBD2. The germline CDR1 and CDR2 sequences are MNHEY and SVGEGT. The CDR3 is 15 residues long. With 5 bases clipped from V and 7 bases from J, the junction kept 4 bases outside the gene matches.